This T cell receptor beta chain was found in a study of read filtering for tumor transcriptome and immune sequencing. About the research overall: The cohort had about 16 men and about 15 women aged about 47 to 80, mean about 68 years.

The CDR3 runs to 13 residues. The V gene's germline CDR1 is LNHDA and CDR2 SQIVND (reference sequence). J gave up 5 bases and V 5 bases, and 6 bases lay outside the gene matches. As to this clonotype: Its matching antigen is unknown.

Molecular barcoded adaptors covering alpha/delta and beta/gamma chains were used on about 0.4 ug RNA. TCRdb fed the reads into MiXCR, producing one record per CDR3 protein. The sample lists approximately 150,000 distinct CDR3 sequences, over 10% occurring once. Study-level results: Even smaller IR-seq throughput identified most shared clonotypes.

Sequencing was performed on a population of CD138-negative cells sorted from bone marrow. The TCR originated in a donor older than 35 with multiple myeloma. This rearrangement joins TRBV19 to TRBJ2-7, with 7 bases that match TRBD1. CDR3 sequence (DNA): TGTGCCAGTAGTCCCGCGACAGGGAACGAGCAGTACTTC. As protein: CASSPATGNEQYF.